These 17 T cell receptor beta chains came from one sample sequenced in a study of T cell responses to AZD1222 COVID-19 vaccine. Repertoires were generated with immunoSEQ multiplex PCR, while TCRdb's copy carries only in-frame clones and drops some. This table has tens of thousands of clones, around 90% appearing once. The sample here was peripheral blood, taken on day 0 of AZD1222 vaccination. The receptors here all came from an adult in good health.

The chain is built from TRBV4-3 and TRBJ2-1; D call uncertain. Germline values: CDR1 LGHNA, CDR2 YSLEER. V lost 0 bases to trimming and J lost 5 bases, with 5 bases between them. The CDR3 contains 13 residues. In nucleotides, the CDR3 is TGCGCCAGCAGCCAAGATGTGGACAATGAGCAGTTCTTC. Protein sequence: CASSQDVDNEQFF.

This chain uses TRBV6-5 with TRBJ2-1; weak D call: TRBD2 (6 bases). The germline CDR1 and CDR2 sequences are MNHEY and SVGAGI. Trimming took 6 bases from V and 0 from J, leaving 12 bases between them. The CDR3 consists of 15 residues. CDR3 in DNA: TGTGCCAGCAGCAACTTAGCGGTCTCCTACAATGAGCAGTTCTTC. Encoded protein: CASSNLAVSYNEQFF.

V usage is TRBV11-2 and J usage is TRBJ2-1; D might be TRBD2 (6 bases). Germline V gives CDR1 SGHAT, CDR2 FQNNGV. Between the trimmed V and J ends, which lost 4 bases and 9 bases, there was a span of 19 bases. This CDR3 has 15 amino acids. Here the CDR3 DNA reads TGTGCCAGCAGCTCCCTCGGAGGGCCTTATGGTGAGCAGTTCTTC. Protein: CASSSLGGPYGEQFF. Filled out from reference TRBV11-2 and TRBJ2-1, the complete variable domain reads EAGVAQSPRYKIIEKRQSVAFWCNPISGHATLYWYQQILGQGPKLLIQFQNNGVVDDSQLPKDRFSAERLKGVDSTLKIQPAKLEDSAVYLCASSSLGGPYGEQFFGPGTRLTVL.

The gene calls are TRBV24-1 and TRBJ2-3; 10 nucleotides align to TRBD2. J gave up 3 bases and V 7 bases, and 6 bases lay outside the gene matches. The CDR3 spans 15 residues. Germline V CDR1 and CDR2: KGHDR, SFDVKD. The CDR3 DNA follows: TGTGCCACCAGCACGAGCGGGAGGGCGACAGATACGCAGTATTTT. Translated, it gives CATSTSGRATDTQYF.

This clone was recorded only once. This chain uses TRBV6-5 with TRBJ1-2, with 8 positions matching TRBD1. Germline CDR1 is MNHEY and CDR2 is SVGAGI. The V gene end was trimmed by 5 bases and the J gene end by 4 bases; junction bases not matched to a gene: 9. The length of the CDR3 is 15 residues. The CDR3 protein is CASSQNRGFGYGYTF. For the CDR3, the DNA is TGTGCCAGCAGTCAAAACAGGGGGTTCGGCTATGGCTACACCTTC.

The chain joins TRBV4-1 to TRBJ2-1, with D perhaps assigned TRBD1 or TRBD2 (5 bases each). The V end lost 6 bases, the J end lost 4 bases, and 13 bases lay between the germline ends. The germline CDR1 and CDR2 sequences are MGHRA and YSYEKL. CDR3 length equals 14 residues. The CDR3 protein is CASRGTRGYNEQFF. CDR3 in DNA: TGCGCCAGCAGGGGTACTAGGGGTTACAATGAGCAGTTCTTC.

This chain's CDR3 is CASSIDGLAGENSKNIQYF. The CDR3 nucleotides read TGTGCCAGTAGTATTGACGGACTAGCGGGAGAGAATTCCAAAAACATTCAGTACTTC. The chain joins TRBV19 to TRBJ2-4; the match to TRBD2 covers 13 bases. Per the germline V gene, CDR1 is LNHDA and CDR2 is SQIVND (reference sequence). The J segment lost 2 bases and the V segment lost 3 bases, leaving 10 bases of the junction unmatched. The CDR3 covers 19 residues.

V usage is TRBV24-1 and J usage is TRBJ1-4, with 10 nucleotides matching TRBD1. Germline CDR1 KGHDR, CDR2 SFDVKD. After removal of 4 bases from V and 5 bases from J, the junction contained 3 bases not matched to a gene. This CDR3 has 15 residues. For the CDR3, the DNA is TGTGCCACCAGTGAACCGGGACAGGGGAATGAAAAACTGTTTTTT. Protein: CATSEPGQGNEKLFF.

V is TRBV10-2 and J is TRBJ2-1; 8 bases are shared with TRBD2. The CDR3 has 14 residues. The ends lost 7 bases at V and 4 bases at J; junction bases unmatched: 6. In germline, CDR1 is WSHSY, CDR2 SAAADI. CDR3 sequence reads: CASTGTSNYNEQFF. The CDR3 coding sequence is TGCGCCAGCACCGGGACTAGTAATTACAATGAGCAGTTCTTC.

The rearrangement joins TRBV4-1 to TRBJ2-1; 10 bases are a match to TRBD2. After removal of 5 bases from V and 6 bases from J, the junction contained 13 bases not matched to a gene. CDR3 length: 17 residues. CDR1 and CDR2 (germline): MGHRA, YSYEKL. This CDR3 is CASSGGLAGAIPNEQFF. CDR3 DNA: TGCGCCAGCAGCGGGGGGCTAGCGGGAGCAATTCCCAATGAGCAGTTCTTC.

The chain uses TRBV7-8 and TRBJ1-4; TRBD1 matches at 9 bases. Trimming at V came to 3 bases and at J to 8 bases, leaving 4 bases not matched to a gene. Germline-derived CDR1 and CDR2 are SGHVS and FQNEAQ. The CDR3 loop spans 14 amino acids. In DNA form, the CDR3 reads TGTGCCAGCAGCTTTGGGACAGGGAACGAAAAACTGTTTTTT. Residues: CASSFGTGNEKLFF.

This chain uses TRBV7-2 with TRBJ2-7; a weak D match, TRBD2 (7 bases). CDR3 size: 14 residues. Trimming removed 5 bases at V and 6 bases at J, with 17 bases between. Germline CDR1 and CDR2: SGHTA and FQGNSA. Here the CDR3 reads CASSVDLGGGEQYF. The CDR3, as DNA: TGTGCCAGCAGCGTCGACCTGGGAGGGGGCGAGCAGTACTTC.

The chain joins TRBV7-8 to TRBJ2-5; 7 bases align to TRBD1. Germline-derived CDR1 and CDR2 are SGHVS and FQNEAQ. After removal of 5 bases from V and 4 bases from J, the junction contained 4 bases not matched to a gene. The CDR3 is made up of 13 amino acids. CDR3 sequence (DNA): TGTGCCAGCAGCCCGACAGGGCCAGAGACCCAGTACTTC. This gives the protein CASSPTGPETQYF.

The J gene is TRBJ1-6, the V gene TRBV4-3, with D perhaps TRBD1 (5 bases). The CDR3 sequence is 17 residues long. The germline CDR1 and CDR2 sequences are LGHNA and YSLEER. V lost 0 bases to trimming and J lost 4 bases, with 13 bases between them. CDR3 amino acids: CASSQDIGVGYNSPLHF. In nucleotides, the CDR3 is TGCGCCAGCAGCCAAGATATAGGGGTGGGGTATAATTCACCCCTCCACTTT.

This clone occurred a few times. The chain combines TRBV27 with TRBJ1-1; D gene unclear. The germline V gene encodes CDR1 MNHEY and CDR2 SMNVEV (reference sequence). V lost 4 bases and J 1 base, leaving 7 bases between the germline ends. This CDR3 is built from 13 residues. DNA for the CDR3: TGTGCCAGCAGTTCTCCGAAGAACACTGAAGCTTTCTTT. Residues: CASSSPKNTEAFF.

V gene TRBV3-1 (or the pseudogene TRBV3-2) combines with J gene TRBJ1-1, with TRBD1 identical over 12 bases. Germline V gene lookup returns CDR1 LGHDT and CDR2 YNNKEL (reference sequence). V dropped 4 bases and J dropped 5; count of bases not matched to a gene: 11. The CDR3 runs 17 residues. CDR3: CASSPRDRGLIRTEAFF. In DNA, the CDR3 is TGTGCCAGCAGCCCCCGGGACAGGGGGCTGATAAGGACTGAAGCTTTCTTT.

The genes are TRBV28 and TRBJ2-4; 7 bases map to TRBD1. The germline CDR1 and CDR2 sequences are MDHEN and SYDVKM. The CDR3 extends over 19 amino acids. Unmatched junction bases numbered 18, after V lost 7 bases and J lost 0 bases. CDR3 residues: CASTLEFGQEILAKNIQYF. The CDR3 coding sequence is TGTGCCAGCACCCTCGAATTTGGACAGGAGATTTTAGCCAAAAACATTCAGTACTTC.